The clone carrying this T cell receptor (beta chain) was recorded many times. Its antigen is unknown. This entry comes from a study of T cells in Graves' hyperthyroidism and ophthalmopathy. Study results and caveats: Using 13 V-J features, a model discriminated ophthalmopathy from stable hyperthyroidism. Also found in blood were most expanded thyroid clonotypes above 0.001.

Regions amplified from RNA transcripts were the TCR beta CDR3 regions. A first-round RT-PCR of the TCR CDR3 used the HTBI primer set. TCRdb re-called the multiplex PCR reads through MiXCR, storing one row per CDR3 protein. The sample lists roughly 180,000 distinct CDR3 sequences; over 15% were seen once. This CDR3 has 14 amino acids. Germline CDR1 SGHRS, CDR2 YFSETQ. V was trimmed by 5 bases and J by 4 bases, leaving 12 bases between them. This clonotype originated in a woman aged 50 to 65 with Graves' hyperthyroidism. The sample taken for sequencing was blood. The chain joins TRBV5-1 to TRBJ1-4, with D tentatively TRBD1 (5 bases). CDR3 in amino acids: CASRTGTSNEKLFF. CDR3 in DNA: TGCGCCAGCAGAACCGGGACCAGTAATGAAAAACTGTTTTTT.